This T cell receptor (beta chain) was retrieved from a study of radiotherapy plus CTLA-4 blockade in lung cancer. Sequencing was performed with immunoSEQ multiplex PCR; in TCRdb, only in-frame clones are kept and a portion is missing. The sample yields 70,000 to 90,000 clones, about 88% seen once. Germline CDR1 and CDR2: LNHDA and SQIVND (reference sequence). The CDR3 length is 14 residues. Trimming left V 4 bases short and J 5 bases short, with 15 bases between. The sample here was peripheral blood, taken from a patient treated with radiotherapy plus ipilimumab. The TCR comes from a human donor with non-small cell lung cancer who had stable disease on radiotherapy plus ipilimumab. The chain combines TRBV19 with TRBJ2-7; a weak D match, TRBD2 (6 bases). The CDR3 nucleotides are TGTGCCAGTAGTAACCCCGGAGGGGTCCACGAGCAGTACTTC. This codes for CASSNPGGVHEQYF.